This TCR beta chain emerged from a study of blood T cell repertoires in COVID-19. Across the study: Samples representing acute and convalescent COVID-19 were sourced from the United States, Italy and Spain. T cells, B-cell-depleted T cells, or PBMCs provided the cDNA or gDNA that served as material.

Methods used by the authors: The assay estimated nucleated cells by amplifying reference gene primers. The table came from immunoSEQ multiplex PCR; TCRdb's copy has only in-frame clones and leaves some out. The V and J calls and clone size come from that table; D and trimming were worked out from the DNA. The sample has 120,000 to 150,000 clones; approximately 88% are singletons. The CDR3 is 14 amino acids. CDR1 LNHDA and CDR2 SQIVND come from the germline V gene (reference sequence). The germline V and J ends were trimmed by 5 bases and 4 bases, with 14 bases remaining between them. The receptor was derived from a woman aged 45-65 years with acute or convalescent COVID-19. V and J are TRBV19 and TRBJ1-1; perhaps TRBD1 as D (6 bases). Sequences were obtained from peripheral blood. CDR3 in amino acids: CASSAGARGTEAFF. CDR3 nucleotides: TGTGCCAGTAGTGCGGGGGCGCGAGGCACTGAAGCTTTCTTT.